The rows below give T cell receptor beta chains drawn from one sample of a study of blood T cells in healthy people across ages. Each CDR3 protein is one row after TCRdb ran MiXCR on the 5' RACE reads. Altogether around 1,900,000 distinct CDR3 sequences are present, about two fifths being singletons, with the ten largest covering roughly 24%. The specimen sequenced was blood. The receptors were gathered from a human donor in good health. CDR3s include the opening cysteine and the closing phenylalanine or tryptophan. Clone size is stated in some rows and not others, as once, few, many or a class when expanded.

TRBV19 | NA | CASRLDTATEAFF
TRBV7-2 | NA | CASSLYPGQDTQYF
TRBV11-2 | few | CASIAGTASDGYTF
TRBV7-9 | NA | CASSLVSGVGQFF
TRBV7-3 | NA | CASSSLGTGNPNGYTF
TRBV28 | NA | CASSPQGQLSSYEQYF
TRBV7-9 | NA | CASTTGRGLQDTQYF
TRBV7-2 | NA | CASSFPWALSSTDTQYF
TRBV7-8 | NA | CASSLRTGSSYNSPLHF
TRBV28 | NA | CASRPTGGGYGYTF
TRBV12-3/TRBV12-4 | few | CASRETGENEKLFF
TRBV5-1 | few | CASSLVAGAPYEQYF
TRBV20-1 | NA | CSYPGAFF
TRBV25-1 | few | CASSEYFGHEGDYGYTF
TRBV20-1 | NA | CSAAIDSYQETQYF
TRBV7-3 | few | CASSLLPENTGELFF
TRBV12-3/TRBV12-4 | NA | CASSFATGNQPQHF